The clone carrying this TCR beta chain appeared once. Assay: immunoSEQ multiplex PCR; the TCRdb copy retains only in-frame clones and omits some. Of around 17,000 clones listed, 82% are singletons. CDR1 is MNHEY, CDR2 SVGAGI, per germline. Trimming cost V 0 bases and J 1 base, with 13 bases left between them. This CDR3 is built from 16 residues. The sample belongs to a study of technical replicates of blood from a few donors. This chain links TRBV6-5 with TRBJ2-7; a possible D gene is TRBD1 (6 bases). The source is a human donor in good health. Some clones in this sample may be carry-over from other donors' samples. The specimen sequenced was PBMCs. The CDR3 coding sequence is TGTGCCAGCAGTTACTCGATGCAGGGGAGATCCTACGAGCAGTACTTC. Protein: CASSYSMQGRSYEQYF.